These 23 T cell receptor beta chains originate from one sample sequenced in a study of cytomegalovirus exposure and HLA in healthy donors. The PCR had 60 Vbeta and 13 Jbeta primers. Clones were read by immunoSEQ multiplex PCR, and TCRdb kept only the in-frame ones, dropping some. The table lists over 75,000 clones, around three quarters of them singletons, with around 3% in the top ten. Specimen: PBMCs. These receptors came from a male donor in good health and CMV-seropositive.

V is TRBV9 and J is TRBJ2-2; D not resolved. Germline V lookup: CDR1 SGDLS, CDR2 YYNGEE. V lost 4 bases, J lost 2 bases, and 6 bases lay in between. The CDR3 extends over 13 amino acids. In DNA, the CDR3 is TGTGCCAGCAGCCTACTCAACACCGGGGAGCTGTTTTTT. The encoded protein is CASSLLNTGELFF.

J is TRBJ2-1 and V is TRBV9, with a tentative D call TRBD2 (7 bases). The CDR3 is 15 residues long. The germline gives CDR1 SGDLS, CDR2 YYNGEE. V was clipped by 4 bases and J by 4 bases, with 15 bases between them. CDR3 amino acids: CASSFQGRGYNEQFF. The CDR3 DNA is TGTGCCAGCAGCTTTCAGGGGAGGGGTTACAATGAGCAGTTCTTC.

This clone is a singleton in its sample. The gene calls are TRBV27 and TRBJ2-7; a possible D gene is TRBD2 (6 bases). The CDR3 runs to 12 residues. V was cut by 7 bases and J by 4 bases, with 11 bases left in between. In germline, CDR1 is MNHEY, CDR2 SMNVEV (reference sequence). The CDR3 spells CASTGEPYEQYF. DNA of the CDR3: TGTGCCAGCACGGGGGAACCTTACGAGCAGTACTTC.

This clone was observed a single time. The chain recombines TRBV7-9 with TRBJ2-7; D might be TRBD1 (6 bases). Per the germline V gene, CDR1 is SEHNR and CDR2 is FQNEAQ (reference sequence). Deletions cut 5 bases from V and 4 bases from J, with 21 bases between. This CDR3 region has 16 residues. CDR3 sequence: CASSPDSGQTSYEQYF. The DNA for the CDR3 is TGTGCCAGCAGCCCCGACTCCGGACAGACATCTTACGAGCAGTACTTC.

The gene calls are TRBV6-5 and TRBJ2-5; D may be TRBD1 (5 bases). Trimming stripped 0 bases from V and 4 bases from J, with 9 bases between. The CDR3 sequence is 14 residues long. The germline V gene encodes CDR1 MNHEY and CDR2 SVGAGI. CDR3 nucleotides: TGTGCCAGCAGTTACTCCAGGGCTCTAGAGACCCAGTACTTC. It is translated as CASSYSRALETQYF.

This clone has a single count. CDR3 in amino acids: CASSEPGLTANYGYTF. The CDR3 DNA is TGTGCCAGTAGTGAACCGGGACTGACGGCTAACTATGGCTACACCTTC. The rearrangement uses TRBV19 and TRBJ1-2; D is possibly TRBD1 (5 bases). This CDR3 has 16 amino acids. Germline V gene lookup returns CDR1 LNHDA and CDR2 SQIVND (reference sequence). The V and J ends lost 5 bases and 0 bases respectively, with 16 bases between them.

The chain couples TRBV2 to TRBJ2-6, with TRBD1 identical over 7 bases. V shed 6 bases, J shed 2 bases, and the junction held 7 bases outside the gene matches. The CDR3 runs to 16 residues. Per the germline V gene, CDR1 is SNHLY and CDR2 is FYNNEI. The chain's CDR3 is CASRATGLTGANVLTF. The CDR3 DNA reads as TGTGCCAGCAGGGCGACAGGGCTAACTGGGGCCAACGTCCTGACTTTC.

The gene calls are TRBV30 and TRBJ2-3; TRBD1 is a possible D gene (5 bases). Deletions cut 1 base from V and 3 bases from J, with 8 bases between. The CDR3 is 13 amino acids. Germline values: CDR1 GTSNPN, CDR2 SVGIG (reference sequence). The CDR3 sequence is CAWSGQSTDTQYF. CDR3 coding DNA: TGTGCCTGGAGTGGACAGTCAACAGATACGCAGTATTTT. The whole variable domain, remainder taken from reference TRBV30 and TRBJ2-3, is SQTIHQWPATLVQPVGSPLSLECTVEGTSNPNLYWYRQAAGRGLQLLFYSVGIGQISSEVPQNLSASRPQDRQFILSSKKLLLSDSGFYLCAWSGQSTDTQYFGPGTRLTVL.

With respect to this clone: Other DNA sequences in the same sample also yield this CDR3. The chain links TRBV5-4 to TRBJ2-7; TRBD1 is a possible D gene (6 bases). The V gene lost 3 bases and the J gene lost 6 bases, with 10 bases spanning the gap. The CDR3 length is 12 residues. The germline CDR1 and CDR2 sequences are SGHNT and YYREEE (reference sequence). The CDR3 spells CASSSTGSEQYF. The DNA of the CDR3 is TGTGCCAGCAGCTCCACAGGGAGCGAGCAGTACTTC.

The gene calls are TRBV6-5 and TRBJ1-2; 9 nucleotides match TRBD1. The CDR3 spans 13 residues. Germline loops: CDR1 MNHEY, CDR2 SVGAGI. With 6 bases clipped from V and 8 bases from J, the junction kept 7 bases outside the gene matches. The CDR3 loop reads CASRGNRGQGYTF. Here the CDR3 DNA reads TGTGCCAGCAGGGGAAACAGGGGGCAAGGCTACACCTTC.

The CDR3 DNA sequence: TGTGCCAGCAGCTACGCCTCGGGCACTGAAGCTTTCTTT. Encoded protein: CASSYASGTEAFF. The rearrangement joins TRBV7-3 to TRBJ1-1; D remains ambiguous. Deletions cut 4 bases from V and 4 bases from J, with 10 bases between. Germline V gives CDR1 SGHTA, CDR2 FQGTGA. CDR3 length equals 13 residues.

J is TRBJ2-5 and V is TRBV5-1, with D maybe TRBD1 (6 bases). This CDR3 contains 15 residues. Per the germline V gene, CDR1 is SGHRS and CDR2 is YFSETQ. Trimming took off 1 base at V and 1 base at J, with 11 bases between the two ends. CDR3 protein: CASSLWWDIQETQYF. Written as DNA, the CDR3 is TGCGCCAGCAGCTTGTGGTGGGACATCCAAGAGACCCAGTACTTC. The variable domain in full, completed from reference TRBV5-1 and TRBJ2-5, reads KAGVTQTPRYLIKTRGQQVTLSCSPISGHRSVSWYQQTPGQGLQFLFEYFSETQRNKGNFPGRFSGRQFSNSRSEMNVSTLELGDSALYLCASSLWWDIQETQYFGPGTRLLVL.

The CDR3 is CASSLGTGAFEQYF. CDR3 coding DNA: TGTGCCAGCAGCTTAGGGACAGGGGCCTTCGAGCAGTACTTC. The V and J genes are TRBV7-2 and TRBJ2-7; 9 bases match TRBD1. Losses at the gene ends were 1 base for V and 6 bases for J; bases not matched to a gene: 4. Germline values: CDR1 SGHTA, CDR2 FQGNSA. This CDR3 has 14 amino acids.

This sequence joins TRBV5-4 and TRBJ2-5; tentatively, D is TRBD2 (6 bases). This CDR3 contains 14 residues. The germline V gene encodes CDR1 SGHNT and CDR2 YYREEE (reference sequence). V was shortened by 4 bases and J by 5 bases, with 15 bases between the two germline ends. CDR3 bases: TGTGCCAGCAGCCCAACTGGAGGAGGGGAGACCCAGTACTTC. Protein product: CASSPTGGGETQYF.

This clone was observed a single time. The chain uses TRBV19 and TRBJ2-5, with TRBD1 matching 7 bases. Losses at the gene ends were 3 bases for V and 3 bases for J; bases not matched to a gene: 10. Germline V lookup: CDR1 LNHDA, CDR2 SQIVND (reference sequence). This CDR3 comprises 16 residues. The CDR3 loop is CASSIGGTGAEETQYF. CDR3 sequence (DNA): TGTGCCAGTAGTATTGGGGGAACAGGGGCCGAAGAGACCCAGTACTTC. The full variable domain, its missing parts supplied by reference TRBV19 and TRBJ2-5, is DGGITQSPKYLFRKEGQNVTLSCEQNLNHDAMYWYRQDPGQGLRLIYYSQIVNDFQKGDIAEGYSVSREKKESFPLTVTSAQKNPTAFYLCASSIGGTGAEETQYFGPGTRLLVL.

CDR3 in DNA: TGCAGCGTTGATCCCTTCCAAGAGACCCAGTACTTC. It translates to CSVDPFQETQYF. The J gene is TRBJ2-5, the V gene TRBV29-1; no reliable D call. V was cut by 3 bases and J by 1 base, with 6 bases left in between. This CDR3 has 12 amino acids. The V gene's germline CDR1 is SQVTM and CDR2 ANQGSEA.

The chain is built from TRBV19 and TRBJ2-7, with 11 bases fitting TRBD1. The germline V gene has CDR1 LNHDA and CDR2 SQIVND (reference sequence). Germline trimming cut 5 bases from V and 5 bases from J; bases unmatched to any gene: 8. The CDR3 spans 15 residues. CDR3 sequence reads: CASSPRTGGLNEQYF. In nucleotides, the CDR3 is TGTGCCAGTAGTCCGCGGACAGGGGGCCTAAACGAGCAGTACTTC. Looking up the rest from reference TRBV19 and TRBJ2-7 gives the full variable domain: DGGITQSPKYLFRKEGQNVTLSCEQNLNHDAMYWYRQDPGQGLRLIYYSQIVNDFQKGDIAEGYSVSREKKESFPLTVTSAQKNPTAFYLCASSPRTGGLNEQYFGPGTRLTVT.

There are a few counts of this clone. The rearrangement links TRBV29-1 to TRBJ2-7; no clear D. CDR1 SQVTM and CDR2 ANQGSEA come from the germline V gene. This CDR3 has 12 residues. Between the trimmed V and J ends, which lost 4 bases and 0 bases, there was a span of 7 bases. The CDR3 loop reads CSVGSDSYEQYF. CDR3 in DNA: TGCAGCGTTGGGTCAGACTCCTACGAGCAGTACTTC.

The genes are TRBV2 and TRBJ1-3, with 9 bases identical to TRBD1. The CDR3 loop spans 14 amino acids. The V and J ends lost 4 bases and 4 bases, in that order; junction bases with no gene match: 2. Germline V gene sequence: CDR1 SNHLY, CDR2 FYNNEI. CDR3 nucleotides: TGTGCCAGCAGTGCCGGGACAGGGGGAAACACCATATATTTT. Translating gives CASSAGTGGNTIYF.

The V call is TRBV15, the J call TRBJ2-7; 7 bases are shared with TRBD1. This CDR3 comprises 13 residues. With V trimmed by 2 bases and J by 6 bases, 4 bases remained unmatched. Looked up from germline, CDR1 is LNHNV and CDR2 is YYDKDF (reference sequence). The CDR3 region has the DNA TGTGCCACCAGCAGAAACAGGGGTGGCGAGCAGTACTTC. Encoded protein: CATSRNRGGEQYF.

The rearrangement uses TRBV5-1 and TRBJ1-2; D is possibly TRBD1 (5 bases). The CDR3 has 13 amino acids. Germline V gives CDR1 SGHRS, CDR2 YFSETQ. With 5 bases removed from V and 5 bases from J, the gap between germline ends came to 13 bases. CDR3 sequence: CASSGGALYGYTF. CDR3 DNA sequence: TGCGCCAGCAGTGGAGGGGCACTTTATGGCTACACCTTC.

The gene calls are TRBV5-1 and TRBJ2-7; 9 positions agree with TRBD1. This CDR3 has 17 amino acids. V trimming: 0 bases; J trimming: 2 bases; junction bases outside the gene matches: 9. Germline V gives CDR1 SGHRS, CDR2 YFSETQ. The CDR3 reads CASSLEGGDRAAYEQYF. CDR3 DNA sequence: TGCGCCAGCAGCTTGGAAGGTGGGGACAGGGCGGCCTACGAGCAGTACTTC.

V gene TRBV25-1 combines with J gene TRBJ1-4, with D unresolved. Germline assignment: CDR1 MGHDK and CDR2 SYGVNS. CDR3 size: 13 residues. Trimming pared 3 bases from V and 11 bases from J, leaving 13 bases between. This CDR3 reads CASSDPATGKLFF. CDR3 nucleotide sequence: TGTGCCAGCAGTGACCCGGCTACCGGGAAACTGTTTTTT.